Listed below are T cell receptor beta chains from one sample, sequenced in a study of beta chain features in type 1 diabetes. Profiled with immunoSEQ multiplex PCR; TCRdb holds only in-frame clones, not every one. This table has under 300,000 clones, approximately 16% appearing once. The sample taken for sequencing was naive CD4+ T cells from blood. The receptors were gathered from a man aged 25-45 years with type 1 diabetes. Both conserved end residues are part of each CDR3. The order of the fields is V gene, J gene, CDR3 protein.

>TRBV25-1|TRBJ2-3
CASSDASTDTQYF
>TRBV7-9|TRBJ2-5
CASSLDTSKETQYF
>TRBV27|TRBJ2-7
CASSLWGGTAYEQYF
>TRBV29-1|TRBJ2-6
CSAAQGGGANVLTF
>TRBV9|TRBJ2-1
CASSVSGSYNEQFF
>TRBV5-4|TRBJ1-2
CASSPHGGDGYTF
>TRBV6-6|TRBJ1-5
CASSYFNQPQHF
>TRBV5-1|TRBJ2-3
CASSLAEAGVADTQYF
>TRBV4-3|TRBJ2-1
CASSQDFPRQDSYNEQFF
>TRBV2|TRBJ2-5
CASRELQETQYF
>TRBV7-2|TRBJ2-4
CASSFRGADIQYF